The sequence of this TCR beta chain was determined in a study of T cell responses to AZD1222 COVID-19 vaccine. Study-level background: Second-dose recipients at about 4 or about 12 weeks were treated as one pooled group. General study results and limits: Every sample of the repertoires postdated the peak T cell response.

Concerning this clone itself: Its antigen is not identified.

The repertoire was sequenced with immunoSEQ multiplex PCR; TCRdb's copy has only in-frame clones and lacks some. Of approximately 89,000 clones in the sample, about 92% were seen once. This receptor was obtained from an adult in good health. Here the sequenced sample was peripheral blood, taken on day 0 of AZD1222 vaccination.

CDR3 in amino acids: CASRRDADTQYF. The CDR3 DNA reads as TGTGCCAGCCGGCGGGACGCAGATACGCAGTATTTT. The J gene is TRBJ2-3, the V gene TRBV25-1, with D possibly matching TRBD2 (6 bases). V dropped 8 bases and J dropped 4 bases, with 10 bases sitting between them. The CDR3 is made up of 12 amino acids. Germline V gives CDR1 MGHDK, CDR2 SYGVNS.